The rows below give T cell receptor beta chains drawn from one sample of a study of T cells in localized non-small cell lung cancer. Assay: immunoSEQ multiplex PCR; the TCRdb copy retains only in-frame clones and omits some. The table has roughly 900 clones, about 19% seen once; the top ten hold about 14%. The specimen comprised lung tumor tissue, sampled before any cancer treatment. All receptors derive from a male donor older than 55 with stage I lung adenocarcinoma. Both conserved end residues are part of each CDR3. Each record gives: clone size, D gene, J gene, V gene, CDR3 DNA, CDR3 protein. D genes are given only for firm matches. Size is omitted from some rows. Given values are once, few, many or a class for expanded clones.

size: few
D: TRBD2
J: TRBJ2-1
V: TRBV10-3
DNA: TGTGCCATCAGAGCTACGGGGGGGCAAAGCGATGAGCAGTTCTTC
CDR3: CAIRATGGQSDEQFF

size: NA
D: NA
J: TRBJ1-1
V: TRBV6-8
DNA: TGTGCCAGCATCCCCCACGGTGTGGGGACTGAAGCTTTCTTT
CDR3: CASIPHGVGTEAFF

size: NA
D: NA
J: TRBJ2-1
V: TRBV5-1
DNA: TGCGCCAGCAGCTTGATGGCAGGGGCCGACAATGAGCAGTTCTTC
CDR3: CASSLMAGADNEQFF

size: NA
D: NA
J: TRBJ1-5
V: TRBV11-1
DNA: TGTGCCAGCAGCCAGCTACAGGGAGGCAATCAGCCCCAGCATTTT
CDR3: CASSQLQGGNQPQHF

size: NA
D: NA
J: TRBJ2-7
V: TRBV30
DNA: TGTGCCTTGAAGGAGTGGACCTACGAGCAGTACTTC
CDR3: CALKEWTYEQYF

size: NA
D: NA
J: TRBJ2-6
V: TRBV30
DNA: TGTGCCTGGAGTGTACTTGGGTCAGGGGCCAACGTCCTGACTTTC
CDR3: CAWSVLGSGANVLTF

size: NA
D: TRBD1
J: TRBJ2-5
V: TRBV18
DNA: TGTGCCAGCTCACCACCGGGACAGGGTAGGGAGACCCAGTACTTC
CDR3: CASSPPGQGRETQYF

size: large
D: TRBD1
J: TRBJ1-2
V: TRBV9
DNA: TGTGCCAGCAGCCCATCGCCTAAACTGGCAGGGGGATATGGCTACACCTTC
CDR3: CASSPSPKLAGGYGYTF

size: medium-sized
D: TRBD1
J: TRBJ1-5
V: TRBV28
DNA: TGTGCCAGCAGTTTATTTACAGGGGCTCATCAGCCCCAGCATTTT
CDR3: CASSLFTGAHQPQHF

size: once
D: TRBD1
J: TRBJ2-2
V: TRBV18
DNA: TGTGCCAGCTCACCACCGAACAGGGGGCAACACGGGGAGCTGTTTTTT
CDR3: CASSPPNRGQHGELFF

size: few
D: TRBD2
J: TRBJ2-2
V: TRBV6-8
DNA: TGTGCCAGCAGTTACTTGCCGGGACTAAACACCGGGGAGCTGTTTTTT
CDR3: CASSYLPGLNTGELFF

size: few
D: NA
J: TRBJ2-6
V: TRBV25-1
DNA: TGTGCCAGCAGTGAATCTAGGGGGACTGGGGCCAACATCCTGACTTTC
CDR3: CASSESRGTGANILTF

size: few
D: NA
J: TRBJ1-2
V: TRBV6-8
DNA: TGTGCCAGCAGTCAGCTCCGGGACGACCCTAACTATGGCTACACCTTC
CDR3: CASSQLRDDPNYGYTF

size: few
D: NA
J: TRBJ2-7
V: TRBV15
DNA: TGTGCCACCAGCAGAGATGTGCAGGGGACTTGGGAGCAGTACTTC
CDR3: CATSRDVQGTWEQYF

size: NA
D: NA
J: TRBJ2-7
V: TRBV11-3
DNA: TGTGCCAGCAGCTTCGGGCACGCGAGCTCCTACGAGCAGTACTTC
CDR3: CASSFGHASSYEQYF

size: few
D: NA
J: TRBJ1-5
V: TRBV6-8
DNA: TGTGCCAGCAGTTACGGAGGAAATCAGCCCCAGCATTTT
CDR3: CASSYGGNQPQHF

size: large
D: TRBD2
J: TRBJ2-5
V: TRBV11-3
DNA: TGTGCCAGCAGCTCGGGGGGATCGGCGCTGGAGACCCAGTACTTC
CDR3: CASSSGGSALETQYF

size: NA
D: NA
J: TRBJ1-2
V: TRBV19
DNA: TGTGCCAGTAGTATGGGTGGGGGCGCGTCTAAGGGCTACACCTTC
CDR3: CASSMGGGASKGYTF

size: NA
D: NA
J: TRBJ2-7
V: TRBV19
DNA: TGTGCCAGTAGTATTGAGGACTCCTACGAGCAGTACTTC
CDR3: CASSIEDSYEQYF

size: few
D: NA
J: TRBJ1-4
V: TRBV10-3
DNA: TGTGCCATCAGTGCGGGACAACAGAGGTTGGATGAAAAACTGTTTTTT
CDR3: CAISAGQQRLDEKLFF

size: NA
D: TRBD2
J: TRBJ2-1
V: TRBV6-8
DNA: TGTGCCAGCAGTGCCGGAGGACTAGCGGGCAATGAGCAGTTCTTC
CDR3: CASSAGGLAGNEQFF

size: NA
D: NA
J: TRBJ1-1
V: TRBV9
DNA: TGTGCCAGCAGCGCGGAGCTATTCTTAGACCGGAACACTGAAGCTTTCTTT
CDR3: CASSAELFLDRNTEAFF

size: few
D: NA
J: TRBJ2-7
V: TRBV19
DNA: TGTGCCAGTAGTATAAGCTGGGCGGTCGAGCAGTACTTC
CDR3: CASSISWAVEQYF

size: few
D: NA
J: TRBJ2-1
V: TRBV11-3
DNA: TGTGCCAGCAGCTCTGAACAGGTCACCGGCGATGAGCAGTTCTTC
CDR3: CASSSEQVTGDEQFF

size: NA
D: TRBD1
J: TRBJ2-3
V: TRBV11-3
DNA: TGTGCCAGCAGGGTACAGGGGATTGAGGGAGATACGCAGTATTTT
CDR3: CASRVQGIEGDTQYF

size: NA
D: TRBD1
J: TRBJ1-5
V: TRBV10-3
DNA: TGTGCCATCAGTGAGTCCGGGGACAGCCAGCCCCAGCATTTT
CDR3: CAISESGDSQPQHF

size: NA
D: TRBD2
J: TRBJ2-1
V: TRBV11-3
DNA: TGTGCCAGCAGCTCCGTGGTGAGCGGGACTGGAAATGAGCAGTTCTTC
CDR3: CASSSVVSGTGNEQFF

size: NA
D: NA
J: TRBJ2-7
V: TRBV18
DNA: TGTGCCAGCTCTGACCAGCAAATATACGAGCAGTACTTC
CDR3: CASSDQQIYEQYF

size: few
D: TRBD1
J: TRBJ1-4
V: TRBV30
DNA: TGTGCCTGGAGTTCTCAGGGACAGCGCAATGAAAAACTGTTTTTT
CDR3: CAWSSQGQRNEKLFF

size: NA
D: NA
J: TRBJ2-1
V: TRBV19
DNA: TGTGCCAGCAAGGGGAAGGGGGCCTACAATGAGCAGTTCTTC
CDR3: CASKGKGAYNEQFF

size: NA
D: NA
J: TRBJ1-1
V: TRBV15
DNA: TGTGCCACCAGCAGAACCGGGGGGGTGTTGAACACTGAAGCTTTCTTT
CDR3: CATSRTGGVLNTEAFF

size: NA
D: NA
J: TRBJ1-5
V: TRBV19
DNA: TGTGCCAGTAGTATAACCGGGTCAGGGCACCCTAGCAATCAGCCCCAGCATTTT
CDR3: CASSITGSGHPSNQPQHF

size: few
D: NA
J: TRBJ1-4
V: TRBV11-3
DNA: TGTGCCAGCAGCCCCCTGGAGGCTAATGAAAAACTGTTTTTT
CDR3: CASSPLEANEKLFF

size: few
D: NA
J: TRBJ2-7
V: TRBV6-8
DNA: TGTGCCAGCAGTTACTCTCAGTGGCGCCCCGAGCAGTACTTC
CDR3: CASSYSQWRPEQYF

size: NA
D: TRBD1
J: TRBJ1-6
V: TRBV30
DNA: TGTGCCTGGAACCCGGCAGGGGGCAATTCACCCCTCCACTTT
CDR3: CAWNPAGGNSPLHF

size: NA
D: TRBD1
J: TRBJ1-1
V: TRBV30
DNA: TGTGCCTGGAGTTCCTCGACAGGGGTGATTACTGAAGCTTTCTTT
CDR3: CAWSSSTGVITEAFF

size: few
D: NA
J: TRBJ1-1
V: TRBV6-8
DNA: TGTGCCAGCAGCGCCGACCTCAGGGGTACTGAAGCTTTCTTT
CDR3: CASSADLRGTEAFF

size: NA
D: TRBD1
J: TRBJ1-2
V: TRBV11-3
DNA: TGTGCCAGCAGCTTAAGGACAGGGGACCTCTATGGCTACACCTTC
CDR3: CASSLRTGDLYGYTF

size: NA
D: NA
J: TRBJ1-5
V: TRBV30
DNA: TGTGCCTGGAGTATGGGAATTGACAATCAGCCCCAGCATTTT
CDR3: CAWSMGIDNQPQHF

size: few
D: NA
J: TRBJ1-1
V: TRBV6-8
DNA: TGTGCCAGCAGTTATGCGGCAGGAGTCATGAACACTGAAGCTTTCTTT
CDR3: CASSYAAGVMNTEAFF

size: few
D: NA
J: TRBJ2-3
V: TRBV9
DNA: TGTGCCAGCAGCCCTGGACGGGGCGAGACGCAGTATTTT
CDR3: CASSPGRGETQYF

size: NA
D: TRBD1
J: TRBJ2-7
V: TRBV9
DNA: TGTGCCAGCAGCCCGGGACAGGGGGCCTACGAGCAGTACTTC
CDR3: CASSPGQGAYEQYF

size: NA
D: NA
J: TRBJ1-2
V: TRBV19
DNA: TGTGCCAGTAGTGTTGACTTCCAGGGGAACTATGGCTACACCTTC
CDR3: CASSVDFQGNYGYTF

size: few
D: TRBD1
J: TRBJ1-2
V: TRBV19
DNA: TGTGCCAGTAGACCAGGGGGACAGGCCGGCGGCTACACCTTC
CDR3: CASRPGGQAGGYTF

size: few
D: NA
J: TRBJ2-1
V: TRBV6-8
DNA: TGTGCCAGCAGTTACGCGCTACCCTACAATGAGCAGTTCTTC
CDR3: CASSYALPYNEQFF

size: NA
D: TRBD1
J: TRBJ1-3
V: TRBV29-1
DNA: TGCAGCGCCCAGGGGGCGGCTGGAAACACCATATATTTT
CDR3: CSAQGAAGNTIYF

size: large
D: TRBD2
J: TRBJ2-1
V: TRBV11-3
DNA: TGTGCCAGCAGCAGCGCCCCGTCCGGGGGGGCTTATGAGCAGTTCTTC
CDR3: CASSSAPSGGAYEQFF

size: NA
D: NA
J: TRBJ2-7
V: TRBV29-1
DNA: TGCAGCGTTGAAGATTTCAGGGACCGCTCCTACGAGCAGTACTTC
CDR3: CSVEDFRDRSYEQYF

size: NA
D: NA
J: TRBJ2-7
V: TRBV4-1
DNA: TGCGCCAGCAGCCCCCAAGAAGTCTCCTACGAGCAGTACTTC
CDR3: CASSPQEVSYEQYF

size: NA
D: NA
J: TRBJ2-2
V: TRBV30
DNA: TGTGCCTGGAGTATCTTCACCACCGGGGAGCTGTTTTTT
CDR3: CAWSIFTTGELFF

size: NA
D: TRBD1
J: TRBJ2-2
V: TRBV28
DNA: TGTGCCAGCAGGACAGGGGTAGCCACCGGGGAGCTGTTTTTT
CDR3: CASRTGVATGELFF

size: NA
D: NA
J: TRBJ1-1
V: TRBV4-1
DNA: TGCGCCAGCAGCCAGTACGAGGGGGACAAGGTAGCTTTCTTT
CDR3: CASSQYEGDKVAFF

size: NA
D: NA
J: TRBJ2-2
V: TRBV28
DNA: TGTGCCAGCAGTTTAAGGGTCAGGGCGAACACCGGGGAGCTGTTTTTT
CDR3: CASSLRVRANTGELFF

size: few
D: NA
J: TRBJ1-1
V: TRBV6-8
DNA: TGTGCCAGCAGTCAGGCCTTGGTAGGAGCTTTCTTT
CDR3: CASSQALVGAFF